These 20 T cell receptor beta chains share one sample of origin, sequenced in a study of cytomegalovirus exposure and HLA in healthy donors. 13 Jbeta primers and 60 Vbeta primers were used for the PCR. Sequencing used immunoSEQ multiplex PCR; TCRdb keeps in-frame clones, though not all of them. This sample has roughly 86,000 clones, with more than 55% found just once. Source material: PBMCs. Receptors originate from a woman aged 45 to 65 in good health and CMV-seropositive.

The V gene is TRBV28, the J gene TRBJ2-2, with a weak D call TRBD1 (6 bases). CDR3 length equals 17 residues. CDR1 and CDR2 from the germline V gene are MDHEN and SYDVKM. V lost 3 bases and J lost 0, with 14 bases in between. The DNA for the CDR3 is TGTGCCAGCAGTTTGCCCCCGGGGACATCGAACACCGGGGAGCTGTTTTTT. Amino acids: CASSLPPGTSNTGELFF.

The chain is built from TRBV6-1 and TRBJ1-1; no clear D. V lost 8 bases, J lost 6 bases, and 13 bases lay in between. CDR3 length: 12 amino acids. Germline values: CDR1 MNHNS, CDR2 SASEGT. CDR3 coding DNA: TGTGCCAGCTTATCAGGTTGGGCTGAAGCTTTCTTT. Protein: CASLSGWAEAFF.

This clone was seen only a few times. The rearrangement uses TRBV7-9 and TRBJ2-7; D gene ambiguous. The CDR3 extends over 14 amino acids. Between the trimmed V and J ends, which lost 0 bases and 0 bases, there was a span of 6 bases. Looked up from germline, CDR1 is SEHNR and CDR2 is FQNEAQ (reference sequence). CDR3 residues: CASSLASSSYEQYF. As DNA, the CDR3 is TGTGCCAGCAGCTTAGCCTCGAGCTCCTACGAGCAGTACTTC. Together with reference TRBV7-9 and TRBJ2-7, the CDR3 gives the full variable domain: DTGVSQNPRHKITKRGQNVTFRCDPISEHNRLYWYRQTLGQGPEFLTYFQNEAQLEKSRLLSDRFSAERPKGSFSTLEIQRTEQGDSAMYLCASSLASSSYEQYFGPGTRLTVT.

The chain carries TRBV5-6 and TRBJ2-3; TRBD2 matches 16 bases. Trimming removed 9 bases from V and 7 bases from J; junction bases left unmatched: 5. Per germline, CDR1 SGHDT and CDR2 YYEEEE. The CDR3 has 14 amino acids. The CDR3 loop is CATGTSGGAYTQYF. The CDR3 coding sequence is TGTGCCACCGGGACTAGCGGGGGGGCATATACGCAGTATTTT.

This rearrangement joins TRBV29-1 to TRBJ2-2; D is undetermined. CDR1 is SQVTM and CDR2 is ANQGSEA in the germline V gene. The V gene lost 3 bases and the J gene lost 4 bases, with 6 bases spanning the gap. The CDR3 is 12 amino acids. The CDR3 reads CSVDRSTGELFF. For the CDR3, the DNA is TGCAGCGTTGACAGATCCACCGGGGAGCTGTTTTTT.

This chain links TRBV28 with TRBJ1-6; 10 bases line up with TRBD1. V shed 5 bases, J shed 6 bases, and the junction held 7 bases outside the gene matches. CDR3 size: 16 residues. From germline, CDR1 is MDHEN and CDR2 SYDVKM. The CDR3 DNA reads as TGTGCCAGCAGTGGGGGACAGGGGTTTCTTAATTCACCCCTCCACTTT. It specifies CASSGGQGFLNSPLHF.

This clone was counted only a few times. The chain joins TRBV6-5 to TRBJ1-1, with D possibly being TRBD1 (6 bases). CDR1 and CDR2 from the germline V gene are MNHEY and SVGAGI. Trimming removed 8 bases at V and 7 bases at J, with 17 bases between. The CDR3 spans 13 residues. CDR3 region: CASGNDRILEAFF. The CDR3 region has the DNA TGTGCCAGCGGAAATGACAGGATCCTTGAAGCTTTCTTT.

This clone was counted only a few times. The V and J genes are TRBV5-4 and TRBJ2-2; possibly TRBD1 for D (5 bases). The CDR3 extends over 14 amino acids. V lost 5 bases to trimming and J lost 4 bases, with 12 bases between them. Germline CDR1 SGHNT, CDR2 YYREEE (reference sequence). The DNA for the CDR3 is TGTGCCAGCAGTGATAAAAGGGGCACCGGGGAGCTGTTTTTT. It specifies CASSDKRGTGELFF.

The count of this clone is one. The chain has TRBV6-1 and TRBJ2-7, with D perhaps matching TRBD1 (7 bases). The CDR3 sequence is 16 residues long. Trimming left V 2 bases short and J 3 bases short, with 17 bases between. Germline V CDR1 and CDR2: MNHNS, SASEGT. In DNA, the CDR3 is TGTGCCAGCAGTGAAAGGGCGGGGACAGAAGGCTACGAGCAGTACTTC. Its protein product is CASSERAGTEGYEQYF.

A few counts support this clone. Other DNA sequences of this sample code for an identical CDR3. V and J are TRBV5-1 and TRBJ1-1; TRBD1 aligns across 7 bases. Trimming cost V 0 bases and J 5 bases; bases outside gene matches: 4. In germline, CDR1 is SGHRS, CDR2 YFSETQ. The CDR3 extends over 14 amino acids. CDR3 DNA sequence: TGCGCCAGCAGCTTGGGACAGGGTCGGACTGAAGCTTTCTTT. Translation gives CASSLGQGRTEAFF.

The V and J genes are TRBV4-2 and TRBJ1-3; a possible D gene is TRBD1 (6 bases). Germline V CDR1 and CDR2: LGHNA, YNFKEQ. Trimming pared 4 bases from V and 0 bases from J, leaving 10 bases between. The CDR3 has 15 amino acids. The CDR3 loop is CASSLGQSSGNTIYF. The DNA for the CDR3 is TGTGCCAGCAGCCTCGGACAGAGCTCTGGAAACACCATATATTTT.

The chain carries TRBV19 and TRBJ1-2; 8 positions agree with TRBD1. Trimming removed 5 bases from V and 1 base from J; junction bases left unmatched: 6. The CDR3 totals 15 residues. Germline V gene lookup returns CDR1 LNHDA and CDR2 SQIVND (reference sequence). This chain's CDR3 is CASSAGTGFNYGYTF. The CDR3 DNA follows: TGTGCCAGTAGTGCCGGGACAGGATTTAACTATGGCTACACCTTC.

This chain uses TRBV27 with TRBJ1-1; D is undetermined. Germline assignment: CDR1 MNHEY and CDR2 SMNVEV (reference sequence). The CDR3 spans 12 residues. V lost 6 bases and J lost 2, with 7 bases in between. This CDR3 reads CASRTGNTEAFF. In DNA, the CDR3 is TGTGCCAGCAGGACGGGAAACACTGAAGCTTTCTTT.

The chain joins TRBV9 to TRBJ1-3; D is ambiguous. Trimming pared 3 bases from V and 0 bases from J, leaving 10 bases between. The CDR3 runs 15 residues. Germline assignment: CDR1 SGDLS and CDR2 YYNGEE. The CDR3 coding sequence is TGTGCCAGCAGCGCCCGGTGGTCCTCTGGAAACACCATATATTTT. Translation gives CASSARWSSGNTIYF.

The chain links TRBV19 to TRBJ2-6, with 10 bases aligning to TRBD1. Trimming took 6 bases from V and 0 from J; bases not matched to a gene: 2. The germline gives CDR1 LNHDA, CDR2 SQIVND (reference sequence). The CDR3 consists of 16 residues. Written as DNA, the CDR3 is TGTGCCAGTAGGGGGACAGGGGTCTCTGGGGCCAACGTCCTGACTTTC. Amino acid sequence: CASRGTGVSGANVLTF. The whole variable domain, filled in from reference TRBV19 and TRBJ2-6, reads DGGITQSPKYLFRKEGQNVTLSCEQNLNHDAMYWYRQDPGQGLRLIYYSQIVNDFQKGDIAEGYSVSREKKESFPLTVTSAQKNPTAFYLCASRGTGVSGANVLTFGAGSRLTVL.

There are a few counts of this clone. The chain has TRBV5-5 and TRBJ2-7; 11 bases are a match to TRBD2. This CDR3 contains 18 residues. The J segment lost 1 base and the V segment lost 0 bases, leaving 9 bases of the junction unmatched. The germline CDR1 and CDR2 sequences are SGHKS and YYEKEE (reference sequence). Here the CDR3 reads CASSLAPLAGVDSYEQYF. The CDR3 DNA sequence: TGTGCCAGCAGCTTGGCCCCACTAGCGGGGGTGGATTCCTACGAGCAGTACTTC.

This clone was detected many times. The J gene is TRBJ1-3, the V gene TRBV5-5; TRBD1 matches 10 bases. The CDR3 sequence is 14 residues long. The junction had 4 bases not matched to a gene; V was cut back by 4 bases and J by 6 bases. The germline gives CDR1 SGHKS, CDR2 YYEKEE (reference sequence). This CDR3 is CASSATGGENTIYF. The CDR3 bases are TGTGCCAGCAGCGCGACAGGGGGCGAAAACACCATATATTTT.

The table lists this clone with a few counts. The rearrangement uses TRBV5-1 and TRBJ2-1; 8 nucleotides align to TRBD2. Germline V gene data show CDR1 as SGHRS and CDR2 as YFSETQ. The CDR3 is 15 amino acids. J gave up 6 bases and V 0 bases, and 5 bases lay outside the gene matches. The CDR3 loop is CASSLVPRGGNEQFF. The DNA for the CDR3 is TGCGCCAGCAGCTTGGTGCCCCGGGGGGGCAATGAGCAGTTCTTC.

This clone was seen a few times. J is TRBJ2-2 and V is TRBV4-2; D might be TRBD1 (6 bases). CDR1 and CDR2 from the germline V gene are LGHNA and YNFKEQ. The CDR3 runs to 15 residues. V was pared by 4 bases and J by 3 bases, with 12 bases between. The CDR3 region is CASSLSGAYTGELFF. Here the CDR3 DNA reads TGTGCCAGCAGCCTTTCAGGGGCTTACACCGGGGAGCTGTTTTTT.

The chain uses TRBV2 and TRBJ1-6; a weak D match, TRBD1 (5 bases). The CDR3 contains 15 residues. Between the trimmed V and J ends, which lost 4 bases and 7 bases, there was a span of 14 bases. The germline CDR1 and CDR2 sequences are SNHLY and FYNNEI. CDR3 DNA sequence: TGTGCCAGCAGTGTGCAGGGAACTGAAAATTCACCCCTCCACTTT. Encoded protein: CASSVQGTENSPLHF.